The 15 T cell receptor beta chains presented below share a single source sample, sequenced in a study of blood T cell repertoires in COVID-19. The repertoire was sequenced with immunoSEQ multiplex PCR; TCRdb's copy has only in-frame clones and lacks some. This sample carries 95,000 to 110,000 clones, roughly nine tenths of them seen once, and the ten largest clones take approximately 3.4%. The sample comprised peripheral blood. The source of these receptors is a woman aged 60 to 75 with acute or convalescent COVID-19.

The rearrangement uses TRBV2 and TRBJ1-2; 7 positions match TRBD1. The germline V gene encodes CDR1 SNHLY and CDR2 FYNNEI. V was clipped by 4 bases and J by 6 bases; unmatched bases: 5. This CDR3 is 13 amino acids long. CDR3 sequence: CASSVGQKHGYTF. The CDR3 coding sequence is TGTGCCAGCAGTGTGGGACAGAAACATGGCTACACCTTC.

The chain is built from TRBV5-1 and TRBJ1-5; D might be TRBD1 (5 bases). This CDR3 has 15 residues. Trimming removed 0 bases at V and 6 bases at J, with 13 bases between. Germline assignment: CDR1 SGHRS and CDR2 YFSETQ. CDR3 nucleotides: TGCGCCAGCAGCTTGGAAGGGCAGGGCAGTCAGCCCCAGCATTTT. Amino acid sequence: CASSLEGQGSQPQHF.

The rearrangement uses TRBV29-1 and TRBJ1-1; 7 bases fit TRBD1. V trimming: 7 bases; J trimming: 7 bases; junction bases outside the gene matches: 9. The CDR3 covers 12 residues. The V gene's germline CDR1 is SQVTM and CDR2 ANQGSEA. This chain's CDR3 is CSATWGTVEAFF. The CDR3 DNA reads TGCAGCGCTACCTGGGGGACAGTTGAAGCTTTCTTT.

J is TRBJ1-5 and V is TRBV29-1; TRBD1 matches 10 bases. V shed 5 bases and J 9 bases; nucleotides not matched to a gene: 7. The CDR3 sequence is 13 residues long. Germline V gene data show CDR1 as SQVTM and CDR2 as ANQGSEA. The CDR3 bases are TGCAGCGTTCGCGACAGGGGGCGAGGGCCCCAGCATTTT. Translating gives CSVRDRGRGPQHF.

The chain links TRBV5-1 to TRBJ2-5; D possibly corresponds to TRBD1 (6 bases). CDR3 length: 13 residues. The germline V gene encodes CDR1 SGHRS and CDR2 YFSETQ. Trimming took off 4 bases at V and 3 bases at J, with 10 bases between the two ends. CDR3 sequence: CASSQQGKETQYF. CDR3 bases: TGCGCCAGCAGCCAACAGGGCAAAGAGACCCAGTACTTC.

The rearrangement uses TRBV5-5 and TRBJ2-3; D possibly corresponds to TRBD1 (5 bases). Germline CDR1 is SGHKS and CDR2 is YYEKEE (reference sequence). The CDR3 covers 12 residues. V lost 6 bases and J 10 bases, leaving 15 bases between the germline ends. The CDR3 protein is CASTTDRAAQYF. The CDR3 nucleotides read TGTGCCAGCACCACAGACAGAGCCGCGCAGTATTTT.

The chain is built from TRBV2 and TRBJ1-5, with a tentative D call TRBD1 (5 bases). The CDR3 is 14 residues long. Per germline, CDR1 SNHLY and CDR2 FYNNEI. Trimming removed 5 bases at V and 6 bases at J, with 14 bases between. DNA of the CDR3: TGTGCCAGCAGTACGCAGGGTCAGGCTCAGCCCCAGCATTTT. This translates into CASSTQGQAQPQHF.

The rearrangement links TRBV7-9 to TRBJ1-5; D gene ambiguous. Looked up from germline, CDR1 is SEHNR and CDR2 is FQNEAQ (reference sequence). The CDR3 has 14 residues. The V gene lost 4 bases and the J gene lost 5 bases, with 12 bases spanning the gap. The CDR3 DNA reads TGTGCCAGCAGCTCCCTGAGGGATCATCAGCCCCAGCATTTT. Its translation is CASSSLRDHQPQHF.

This clone was detected once. V gene TRBV6-4 combines with J gene TRBJ1-1, with D perhaps matching TRBD1 (6 bases). V lost 6 bases and J lost 4, with 18 bases in between. This CDR3 contains 15 residues. Germline loops: CDR1 MRHNA, CDR2 SNTAGT. The CDR3 DNA is TGTGCCAGCAGGAAGGAGGGGGGGCGAGGCACTGAAGCTTTCTTT. Translating it yields CASRKEGGRGTEAFF.

The gene calls are TRBV24-1 and TRBJ2-3; 7 bases match TRBD2. The CDR3 is 14 amino acids. The germline V gene encodes CDR1 KGHDR and CDR2 SFDVKD. V shed 9 bases, J shed 3 bases, and the junction held 8 bases outside the gene matches. The CDR3 here is CATGGGGGTDTQYF. CDR3 sequence (DNA): TGTGCCACCGGAGGCGGCGGGGGAACAGATACGCAGTATTTT.

The gene calls are TRBV19 and TRBJ1-2; no reliable D call. The germline V and J ends were trimmed by 6 bases and 3 bases, with 11 bases remaining between them. Germline V gene sequence: CDR1 LNHDA, CDR2 SQIVND (reference sequence). The CDR3 has 13 amino acids. CDR3 loop: CASSDLVHYGYTF. The CDR3, as DNA: TGTGCCAGTAGCGACCTAGTACACTATGGCTACACCTTC.

This chain links TRBV3-1 (or the pseudogene TRBV3-2) with TRBJ1-6; D possibly corresponds to TRBD1 (5 bases). Looked up from germline, CDR1 is LGHDT and CDR2 is YNNKEL (reference sequence). V lost 3 bases, J lost 9 bases, and 18 bases lay in between. The CDR3 loop spans 16 amino acids. Written as DNA, the CDR3 is TGTGCCAGCAGCCATGGCGGATCCTCTGGGGCTTCACCCCTCCACTTT. As protein: CASSHGGSSGASPLHF.

This chain uses TRBV30 with TRBJ1-5; D unresolved. The CDR3 runs 18 residues. V gave up 2 bases and J gave up 0 bases, with 20 bases separating them. Germline lookup yields CDR1 GTSNPN and CDR2 SVGIG (reference sequence). The CDR3 DNA is TGTGCCTGGAGTCCTCGGCGAGGGTCTTGGGATAGCAATCAGCCCCAGCATTTT. Encoded protein: CAWSPRRGSWDSNQPQHF.

The chain uses TRBV24-1 and TRBJ2-1, with no clear D. The CDR3 runs 16 residues. CDR1 KGHDR and CDR2 SFDVKD come from the germline V gene. Trimming shortened V by 0 bases and J by 1 base, and 9 bases separated the two germline ends. The CDR3 sequence: CATSDLSAASYNEQFF. CDR3 nucleotide sequence: TGTGCCACCAGTGATTTGTCGGCGGCGTCCTACAATGAGCAGTTCTTC.

The V call is TRBV6-6, the J call TRBJ2-7, with D maybe TRBD2 (7 bases). This CDR3 has 12 amino acids. Deletions cut 8 bases from V and 2 bases from J, with 10 bases between. Germline CDR1 reads MNHNY; CDR2 reads SVGAGI (reference sequence). CDR3 nucleotides: TGTGCCAGCGGGGGGGCGCCCTACGAGCAGTACTTC. Translating gives CASGGAPYEQYF.